These 5 T cell receptor beta chains share one sample of origin, sequenced in a study of T-cell reconstitution after alpha-beta-depleted transplantation in children (dated by TCRdb to 2015 to 2016). Library preparation used PCR. The reads were generated on an Illumina HiSeq 2500. To normalize quantification of the TCRbeta repertoire, the TCR libraries were built with molecular barcoding that relied on unique molecular identifiers. Through fastp at Q25 and MiXCR, TCRdb rebuilt clones from the public reads, retaining in-frame beta chains. Each record represents a unique CDR3 protein, reported with the most common genes and DNA among its rows. In this sample the table shows over 550,000 distinct CDR3 sequences, about 10% of which occur a single time. The biggest ten clones account for 4% to 5% of the sample. This material consisted of PBMCs from the stem cell graft donor, taken from the stem cell graft. These receptors were obtained from a human donor who donated a stem cell graft to a child with acute myeloid leukemia.

This clonotype was seen more than once but under ten times. CDR3 DNA: TGTGCCAGCAGTCGAAACAGGGGTGTTGGGGCCTACAATGAGCAGTTCTTC. Amino acid sequence: CASSRNRGVGAYNEQFF. The gene calls are TRBV6-1 and TRBJ2-1; 7 positions match TRBD1. Germline assignment: CDR1 MNHNS and CDR2 SASEGT. The J segment lost 2 bases and the V segment lost 5 bases, leaving 12 bases of the junction unmatched. The CDR3 has 17 amino acids.

This clonotype was counted between two and nine times. This sequence joins TRBV12-3 or TRBV12-4 and TRBJ1-2; weak D call: TRBD1 (5 bases). There are 13 residues in the CDR3. Deletions cut 4 bases from V and 5 bases from J, with 11 bases between. CDR3 sequence reads: CASSSGSYYGYTF. The CDR3 DNA reads as TGTGCCAGCAGTTCAGGGTCGTATTATGGCTACACCTTC.

The rearrangement uses TRBV3-1 and TRBJ1-4; weak D call: TRBD1 (6 bases). Germline values: CDR1 LGHDT, CDR2 YNNKEL (reference sequence). V lost 3 bases, J lost 4 bases, and 18 bases lay in between. There are 17 residues in the CDR3. The CDR3: CASSQMTGWGLNEKLFF. For the CDR3, the DNA is TGTGCCAGCAGCCAGATGACAGGTTGGGGCCTTAATGAAAAACTGTTTTTT. The full variable domain, in which reference TRBV3-1 and TRBJ1-4 provide the parts outside the CDR3, is DTAVSQTPKYLVTQMGNDKSIKCEQNLGHDTMYWYKQDSKKFLKIMFSYNNKELIINETVPNRFSPKSPDKAHLNLHINSLELGDSAVYFCASSQMTGWGLNEKLFFGSGTQLSVL.

The rearrangement uses TRBV6-2 or TRBV6-3 and TRBJ2-2; D gene ambiguous. Per the germline V gene, CDR1 is MNHEY and CDR2 is SVGEGT. The V gene lost 8 bases and the J gene lost 0 bases, with 16 bases spanning the gap. This CDR3 has 16 residues. The DNA of the CDR3 is TGTGCCAGCGTGCCGGCTTGGGCCTCGAACACCGGGGAGCTGTTTTTT. This translates into CASVPAWASNTGELFF.

This clonotype has just a few counts. The chain employs TRBV20-1 and TRBJ2-2; tentatively, D is TRBD1 (6 bases). The CDR3 covers 15 residues. Germline V lookup: CDR1 DFQATT, CDR2 SNEGSKA (reference sequence). V shed 5 bases and J shed 4 bases, with 17 bases lying between them. The CDR3 is CSAFRTARATGELFF. The CDR3 DNA is TGCAGTGCTTTTCGGACAGCCCGAGCCACCGGGGAGCTGTTTTTT.